The next 2 T cell receptor beta chains were all read from a single sample in a study of post-analysis software for immune sequencing data. Study-level points and caveats: Included in a set of four or five TRBV segments more frequent in patients than controls were TRBV5-6, TRBV5-1 and TRBV20-1.

Antigens of these TCRs are unknown. Unique molecular identifiers featured in each of the TCR beta cDNA libraries. TCRdb recomputed calls from the PCR reads with MiXCR, one row per CDR3 protein. The sample has roughly 670,000 distinct CDR3 sequences, 59% seen once. The sequenced material came from blood. These receptors were collected from a girl aged 2-10 years with multiple sclerosis.

The sample holds one count of this clonotype. V usage is TRBV7-8 and J usage is TRBJ2-1, with D possibly TRBD1 on 5 matching bases. Germline values: CDR1 SGHVS, CDR2 FQNEAQ. Trimming removed 5 bases at V and 4 bases at J, with 15 bases between. The CDR3 runs to 15 residues. Here the CDR3 DNA reads TGTGCCAGCAGCCAAGGTACAGGCGAGTACAATGAGCAGTTCTTC. It translates to CASSQGTGEYNEQFF.

This clonotype was found a few times. The J gene is TRBJ2-3, the V gene TRBV29-1; 8 bases align to TRBD2. Germline V lookup: CDR1 SQVTM, CDR2 ANQGSEA. CDR3 length: 13 residues. V was pared by 7 bases and J by 6 bases, with 9 bases of the junction left unmatched. Here the CDR3 DNA reads TGCAGCGGGGTAGCGGGGAACGCGGATACGCAGTATTTT. Its translation is CSGVAGNADTQYF.